This T cell receptor (beta chain) was recorded in a study of beta chain features in type 1 diabetes. General study findings and limits: TCRB repertoires of naive, central memory and Treg cells appeared more similar among patients than among healthy donors. TCRB CDR3s were moderately but significantly shorter in Type 1 diabetes patients in all four CD4+ subsets.

The investigators reverse transcribed all of the isolated RNA, so they sequenced expressed TCRB transcripts. Sequencing used immunoSEQ multiplex PCR; TCRdb keeps in-frame clones, though not all of them. The sample has 860,000 or so clones, 15% to 20% seen once; the top ten hold 0.023%. Trimming cost V 0 bases and J 7 bases; bases outside gene matches: 7. CDR3 length: 15 residues. The germline gives CDR1 SGHVS, CDR2 FQNEAQ. In regard to this clone: What it binds is not known.

The TCR comes from a young woman in good health. Source material: naive CD4+ T cells from blood. This rearrangement joins TRBV7-8 to TRBJ1-1, with TRBD1 matching over 8 bases. The chain's CDR3 is CASSLAGTGGVEAFF. For the CDR3, the DNA is TGTGCCAGCAGCTTAGCAGGGACAGGAGGGGTTGAAGCTTTCTTT.